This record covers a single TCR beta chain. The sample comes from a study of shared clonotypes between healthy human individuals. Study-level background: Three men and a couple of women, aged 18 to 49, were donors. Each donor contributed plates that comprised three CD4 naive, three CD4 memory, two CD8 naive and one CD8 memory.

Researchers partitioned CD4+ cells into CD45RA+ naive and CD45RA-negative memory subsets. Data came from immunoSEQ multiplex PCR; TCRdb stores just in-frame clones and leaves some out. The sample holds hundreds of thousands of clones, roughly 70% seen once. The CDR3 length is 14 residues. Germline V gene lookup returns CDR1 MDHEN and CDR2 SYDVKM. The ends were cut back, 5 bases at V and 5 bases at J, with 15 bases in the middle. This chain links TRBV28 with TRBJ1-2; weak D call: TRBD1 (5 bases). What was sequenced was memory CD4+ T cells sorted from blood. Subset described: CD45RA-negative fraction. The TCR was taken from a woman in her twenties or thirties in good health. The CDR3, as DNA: TGTGCCAGCAGTCAAATAGACAGAGATTATGGCTACACCTTC. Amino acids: CASSQIDRDYGYTF.